One and the same sample provided the 2 T cell receptor beta chains below, sequenced in a study of long-term antiretroviral therapy in people with HIV. At survey level, the immunoSEQ assay was run in its v3.0 version. Method: immunoSEQ multiplex PCR; TCRdb's copy keeps in-frame clones and lacks some. The table records 5,000 to 7,500 clones, around four fifths of them present only once. The material was unsorted PBMCs, obtained 0.5 years before starting antiretroviral therapy. These receptors all come from a man between 40 and 49 years old with HIV.

This clone was recorded only once. This rearrangement joins TRBV7-9 to TRBJ1-5; D uncertain. The CDR3 runs to 12 residues. Trimming removed 6 bases at V and 5 bases at J, with 8 bases between. In germline, CDR1 is SEHNR, CDR2 FQNEAQ (reference sequence). In DNA form, the CDR3 reads TGTGCCAGCAGACTTCAGGATCAGCCCCAGCATTTT. Protein product: CASRLQDQPQHF.

V and J are TRBV2 and TRBJ2-3, with D possibly TRBD2 on 6 matching bases. Germline CDR1 SNHLY, CDR2 FYNNEI. V was clipped by 3 bases and J by 7 bases, with 11 bases between them. This CDR3 comprises 13 residues. The CDR3 region is CASSEEGVYTQYF. CDR3 in DNA: TGTGCCAGCAGTGAGGAGGGCGTGTATACGCAGTATTTT.